This T cell receptor (beta chain) came from a study of blood T cell repertoires in COVID-19. Study background: Sites across the United States, Italy and Spain contributed samples from acute and convalescent COVID-19.

Source study methods: Quantification of nucleated cells was approximated via reference gene primer amplification. Method: immunoSEQ multiplex PCR; TCRdb's copy keeps in-frame clones and lacks some. For V, J and clone size, that table is used; D and trimming come from the DNA. This table has under 300,000 clones, roughly 84% appearing once. Between the trimmed V and J ends, which lost 8 bases and 0 bases, there was a span of 23 bases. The V gene's germline CDR1 is SNHLY and CDR2 FYNNEI. The CDR3 totals 18 residues. Sequences were obtained from peripheral blood. The genes are TRBV2 and TRBJ2-1, with D maybe TRBD2 (5 bases). The TCR sequence derives from a woman between 40 and 55 years old who had recovered from COVID-19. The CDR3 DNA sequence: TGTGCCAGCTCTTTAAGCCCGGGGATACCTACCTCCTACAATGAGCAGTTCTTC. Translation: CASSLSPGIPTSYNEQFF.